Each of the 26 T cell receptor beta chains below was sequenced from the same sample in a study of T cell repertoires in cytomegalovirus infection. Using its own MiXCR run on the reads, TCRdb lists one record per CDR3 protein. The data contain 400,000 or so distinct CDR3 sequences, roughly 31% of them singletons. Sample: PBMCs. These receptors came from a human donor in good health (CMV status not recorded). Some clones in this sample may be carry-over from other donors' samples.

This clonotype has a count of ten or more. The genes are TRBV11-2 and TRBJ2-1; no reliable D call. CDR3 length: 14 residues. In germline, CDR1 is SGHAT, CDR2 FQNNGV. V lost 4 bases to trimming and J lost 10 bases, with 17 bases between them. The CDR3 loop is CASSSAQGRMEQFF. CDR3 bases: TGTGCCAGCAGCTCAGCACAAGGACGCATGGAGCAGTTCTTC.

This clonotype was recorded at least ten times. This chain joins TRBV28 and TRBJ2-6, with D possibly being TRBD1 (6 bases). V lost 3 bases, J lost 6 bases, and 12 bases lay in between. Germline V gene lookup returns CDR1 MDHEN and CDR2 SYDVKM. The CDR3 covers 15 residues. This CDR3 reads CASSFPQGTANVLTF. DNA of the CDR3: TGTGCCAGCAGTTTCCCACAGGGTACGGCCAACGTCCTGACTTTC.

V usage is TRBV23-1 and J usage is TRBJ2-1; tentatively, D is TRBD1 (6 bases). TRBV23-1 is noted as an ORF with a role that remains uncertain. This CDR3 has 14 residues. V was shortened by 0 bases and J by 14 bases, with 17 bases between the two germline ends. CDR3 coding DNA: TGCGCCAGCAGTCAATCGGGCTCCCAGGGGTATAAGTTCTTC. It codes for CASSQSGSQGYKFF.

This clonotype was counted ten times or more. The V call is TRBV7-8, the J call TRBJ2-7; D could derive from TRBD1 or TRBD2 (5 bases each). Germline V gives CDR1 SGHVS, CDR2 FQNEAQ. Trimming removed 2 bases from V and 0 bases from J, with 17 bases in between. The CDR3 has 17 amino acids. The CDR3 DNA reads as TGTGCCAGCAGCTTACTGCCCGGGGCCTCAAGCTCCTACGAGCAGTACTTC. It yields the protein CASSLLPGASSSYEQYF. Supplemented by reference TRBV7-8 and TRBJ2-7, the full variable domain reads GAGVSQSPRYKVAKRGQDVALRCDPISGHVSLFWYQQALGQGPEFLTYFQNEAQLDKSGLPSDRFFAERPEGSVSTLKIQRTQQEDSAVYLCASSLLPGASSSYEQYFGPGTRLTVT.

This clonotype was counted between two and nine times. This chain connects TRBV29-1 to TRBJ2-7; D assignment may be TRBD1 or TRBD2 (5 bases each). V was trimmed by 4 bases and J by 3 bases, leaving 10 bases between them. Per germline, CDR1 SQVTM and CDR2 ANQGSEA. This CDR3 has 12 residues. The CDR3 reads CSVVWGSYEQYF. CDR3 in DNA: TGCAGCGTTGTATGGGGGAGCTACGAGCAGTACTTC.

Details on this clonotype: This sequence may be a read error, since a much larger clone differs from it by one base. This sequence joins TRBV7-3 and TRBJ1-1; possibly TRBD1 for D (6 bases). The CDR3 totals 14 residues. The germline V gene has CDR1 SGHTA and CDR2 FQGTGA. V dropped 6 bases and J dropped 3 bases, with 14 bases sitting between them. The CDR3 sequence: CASSIGPGDTEAFF. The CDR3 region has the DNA TGTGCCAGCAGTATCGGCCCAGGGGACACTGAAGCTTTCTTT.

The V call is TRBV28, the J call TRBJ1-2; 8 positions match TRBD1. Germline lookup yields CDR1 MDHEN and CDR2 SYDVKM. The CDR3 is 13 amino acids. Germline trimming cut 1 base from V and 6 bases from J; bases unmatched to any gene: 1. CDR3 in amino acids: CASSLSGGNGYTF. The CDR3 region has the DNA TGTGCCAGCAGTTTATCAGGGGGCAATGGCTACACCTTC.

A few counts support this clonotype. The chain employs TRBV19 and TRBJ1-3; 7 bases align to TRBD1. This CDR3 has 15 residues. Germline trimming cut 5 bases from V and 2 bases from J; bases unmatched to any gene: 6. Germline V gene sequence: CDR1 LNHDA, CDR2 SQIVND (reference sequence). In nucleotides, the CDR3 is TGTGCCAGTAGTGGGGACAGAACGGCTGGAAACACCATATATTTT. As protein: CASSGDRTAGNTIYF.

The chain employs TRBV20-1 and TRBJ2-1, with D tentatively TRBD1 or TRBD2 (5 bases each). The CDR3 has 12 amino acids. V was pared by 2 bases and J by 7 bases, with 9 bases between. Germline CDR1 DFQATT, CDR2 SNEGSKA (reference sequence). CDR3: CSARTGPNEQFF. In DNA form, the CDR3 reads TGCAGTGCTAGAACGGGGCCAAATGAGCAGTTCTTC.

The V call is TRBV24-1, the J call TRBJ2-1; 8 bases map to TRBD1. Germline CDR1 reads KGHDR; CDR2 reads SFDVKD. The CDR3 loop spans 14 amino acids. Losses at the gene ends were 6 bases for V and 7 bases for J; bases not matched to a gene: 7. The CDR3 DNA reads TGTGCCACCAGTAACCGGGACAGGCTGAATGAGCAGTTCTTC. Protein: CATSNRDRLNEQFF.

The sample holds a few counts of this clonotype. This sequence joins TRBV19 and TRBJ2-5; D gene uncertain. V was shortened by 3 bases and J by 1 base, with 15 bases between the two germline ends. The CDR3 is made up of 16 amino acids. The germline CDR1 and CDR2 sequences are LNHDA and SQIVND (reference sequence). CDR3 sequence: CASSMALGTVQETQYF. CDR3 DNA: TGTGCCAGTAGTATGGCTCTAGGTACCGTCCAAGAGACCCAGTACTTC.

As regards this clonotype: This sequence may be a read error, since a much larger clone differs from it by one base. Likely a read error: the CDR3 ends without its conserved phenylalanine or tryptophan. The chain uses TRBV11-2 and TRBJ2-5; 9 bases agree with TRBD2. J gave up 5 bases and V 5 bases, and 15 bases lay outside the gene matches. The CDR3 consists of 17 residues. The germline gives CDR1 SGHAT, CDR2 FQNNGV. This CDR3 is CASSTGTIAGAKETQYL. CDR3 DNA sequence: TGTGCCAGCAGCACAGGGACCATAGCGGGGGCTAAGGAGACCCAGTACTTA.

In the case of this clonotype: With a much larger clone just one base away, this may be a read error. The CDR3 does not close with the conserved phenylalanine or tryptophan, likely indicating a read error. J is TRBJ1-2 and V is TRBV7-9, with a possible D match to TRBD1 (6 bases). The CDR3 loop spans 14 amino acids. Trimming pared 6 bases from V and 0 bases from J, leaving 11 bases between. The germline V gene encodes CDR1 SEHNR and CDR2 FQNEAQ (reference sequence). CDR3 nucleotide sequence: TGTGCCAGCAGGATGGGGGGCTCTAACTATGGCTACACCTTA. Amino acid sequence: CASRMGGSNYGYTL.

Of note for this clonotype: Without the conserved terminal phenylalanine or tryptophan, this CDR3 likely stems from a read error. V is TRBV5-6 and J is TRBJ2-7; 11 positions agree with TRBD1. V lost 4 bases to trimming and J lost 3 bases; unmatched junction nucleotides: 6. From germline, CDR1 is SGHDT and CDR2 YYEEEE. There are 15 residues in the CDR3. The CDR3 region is CASSPLGTGGYEQYC. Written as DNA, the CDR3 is TGTGCCAGCAGCCCCCTAGGGACAGGGGGCTACGAGCAGTACTGC.

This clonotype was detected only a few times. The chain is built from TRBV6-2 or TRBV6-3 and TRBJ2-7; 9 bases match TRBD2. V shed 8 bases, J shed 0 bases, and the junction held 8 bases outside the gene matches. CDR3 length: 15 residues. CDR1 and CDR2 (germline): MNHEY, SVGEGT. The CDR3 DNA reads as TGTGCCAGCGCACAAGCGGGAGGAAGCTCCTACGAGCAGTACTTC. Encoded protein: CASAQAGGSSYEQYF.

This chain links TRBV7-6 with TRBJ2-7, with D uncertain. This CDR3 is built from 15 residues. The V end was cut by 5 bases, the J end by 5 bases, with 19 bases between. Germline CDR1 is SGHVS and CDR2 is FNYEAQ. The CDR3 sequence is CASSLKRTAGDEQYF. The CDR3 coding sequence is TGTGCCAGCAGCCTAAAACGCACAGCAGGCGACGAGCAGTACTTC.

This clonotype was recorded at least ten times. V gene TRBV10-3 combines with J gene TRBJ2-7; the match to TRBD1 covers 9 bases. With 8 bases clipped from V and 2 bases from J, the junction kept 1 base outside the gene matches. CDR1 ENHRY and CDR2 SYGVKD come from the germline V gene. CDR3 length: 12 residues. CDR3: CAIGTGTYEQYF. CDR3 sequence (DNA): TGTGCCATCGGGACAGGGACCTACGAGCAGTACTTC.

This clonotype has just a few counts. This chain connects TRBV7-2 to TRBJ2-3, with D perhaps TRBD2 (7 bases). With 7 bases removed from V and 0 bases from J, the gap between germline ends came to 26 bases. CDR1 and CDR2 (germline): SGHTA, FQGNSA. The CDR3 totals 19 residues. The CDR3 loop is CASTLWARGGGPSTDTQYF. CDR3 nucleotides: TGTGCCAGCACCCTTTGGGCTAGGGGCGGGGGCCCTAGCACAGATACGCAGTATTTT.

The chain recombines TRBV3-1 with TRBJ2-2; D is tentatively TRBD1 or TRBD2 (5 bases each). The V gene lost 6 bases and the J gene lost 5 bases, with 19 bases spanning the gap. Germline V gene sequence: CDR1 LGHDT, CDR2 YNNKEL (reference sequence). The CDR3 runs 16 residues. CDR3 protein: CASRHLTGTQTGELFF. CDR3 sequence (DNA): TGTGCCAGCAGACACCTTACGGGGACCCAGACCGGGGAGCTGTTTTTT.

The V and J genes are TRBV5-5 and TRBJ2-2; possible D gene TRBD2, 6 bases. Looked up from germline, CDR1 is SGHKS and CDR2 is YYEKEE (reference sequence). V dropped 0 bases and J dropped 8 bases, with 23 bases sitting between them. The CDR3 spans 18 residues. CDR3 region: CASSLGPPTSGAGGELFF. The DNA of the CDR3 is TGTGCCAGCAGCTTGGGACCTCCCACCTCGGGAGCTGGAGGGGAGCTGTTTTTT.

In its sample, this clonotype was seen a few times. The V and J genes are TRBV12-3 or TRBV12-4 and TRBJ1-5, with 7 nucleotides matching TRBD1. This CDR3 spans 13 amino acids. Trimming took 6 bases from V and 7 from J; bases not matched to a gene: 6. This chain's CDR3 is CASRGTERQPQHF. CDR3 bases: TGTGCCAGCAGAGGGACAGAGCGACAGCCCCAGCATTTT.

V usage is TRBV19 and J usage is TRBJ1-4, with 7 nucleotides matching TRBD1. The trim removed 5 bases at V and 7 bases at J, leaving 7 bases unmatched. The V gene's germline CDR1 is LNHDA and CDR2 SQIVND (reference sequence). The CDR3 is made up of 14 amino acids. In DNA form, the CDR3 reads TGTGCCAGTAGTTGGCGACAGGGAACTGAAAAACTGTTTTTT. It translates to CASSWRQGTEKLFF. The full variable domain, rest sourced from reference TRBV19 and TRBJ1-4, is DGGITQSPKYLFRKEGQNVTLSCEQNLNHDAMYWYRQDPGQGLRLIYYSQIVNDFQKGDIAEGYSVSREKKESFPLTVTSAQKNPTAFYLCASSWRQGTEKLFFGSGTQLSVL.

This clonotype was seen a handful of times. The CDR3 region is CASSFPEETQYF. In nucleotides, the CDR3 is TGCGCCAGCAGCTTCCCTGAAGAGACCCAGTACTTC. The chain employs TRBV5-1 and TRBJ2-5; D remains ambiguous. The CDR3 consists of 12 residues. The V end was cut by 2 bases, the J end by 3 bases, with 5 bases between. CDR1 and CDR2 (germline): SGHRS, YFSETQ.

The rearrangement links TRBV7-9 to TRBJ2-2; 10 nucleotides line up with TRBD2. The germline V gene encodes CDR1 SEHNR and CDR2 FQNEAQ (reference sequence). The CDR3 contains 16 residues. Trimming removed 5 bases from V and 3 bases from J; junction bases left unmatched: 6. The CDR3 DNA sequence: TGTGCCAGCAGCCCTCTTGGACTAGCGGACACCGGGGAGCTGTTTTTT. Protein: CASSPLGLADTGELFF.

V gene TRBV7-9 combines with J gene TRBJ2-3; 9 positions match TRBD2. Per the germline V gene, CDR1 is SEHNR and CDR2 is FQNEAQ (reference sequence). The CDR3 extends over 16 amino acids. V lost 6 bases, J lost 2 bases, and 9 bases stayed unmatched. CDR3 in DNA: TGTGCCAGCAGTACTGTAGCGGGGGCCAACACAGATACGCAGTATTTT. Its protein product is CASSTVAGANTDTQYF.

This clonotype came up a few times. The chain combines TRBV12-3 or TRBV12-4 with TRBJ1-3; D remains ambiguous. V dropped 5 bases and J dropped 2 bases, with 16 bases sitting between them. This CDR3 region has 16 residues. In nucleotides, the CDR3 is TGTGCCAGCAGTCATAAACTCGGTCTAGCTGGAAACACCATATATTTT. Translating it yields CASSHKLGLAGNTIYF.